These 11 T cell receptor beta chains were all obtained from the same sample, sequenced in a study of identical twins. TCRdb re-called the 5' RACE reads through MiXCR, storing one row per CDR3 protein. The sample includes hundreds of thousands of distinct CDR3 sequences, approximately 8.5% of them seen just once. This sample also belongs to another study, concerning yellow fever vaccine responses in identical twins.

Sequenced material: memory (CD45RO+) T cells sorted from blood. The receptors come from a woman younger than 30 in good health.

This clonotype was observed at least ten times. The chain is built from TRBV5-1 and TRBJ1-2; 7 bases align to TRBD1. Germline V gene data show CDR1 as SGHRS and CDR2 as YFSETQ. Trimming removed 4 bases from V and 5 bases from J; junction bases left unmatched: 8. This CDR3 contains 14 residues. The CDR3 region has the DNA TGCGCCAGCAGCCCCAGACAGGGCAGTTATGGCTACACCTTC. The encoded protein is CASSPRQGSYGYTF.

The chain recombines TRBV7-9 with TRBJ1-1; 9 bases line up with TRBD1. Germline V gene sequence: CDR1 SEHNR, CDR2 FQNEAQ (reference sequence). There are 15 residues in the CDR3. Trimming at V came to 5 bases and at J to 0 bases, leaving 4 bases not matched to a gene. CDR3 coding DNA: TGTGCCAGCAGCACCAGACAGGGGGTGAACACTGAAGCTTTCTTT. Amino acids: CASSTRQGVNTEAFF.

A few counts support this clonotype. The gene calls are TRBV5-6 and TRBJ2-3, with 9 bases matching TRBD2. Germline V gives CDR1 SGHDT, CDR2 YYEEEE. V lost 2 bases to trimming and J lost 6 bases; unmatched junction nucleotides: 4. CDR3 length equals 14 residues. Written as DNA, the CDR3 is TGTGCCAGCAGCTTCGGGACTAGCTACGATACGCAGTATTTT. This sequence encodes CASSFGTSYDTQYF.

This clonotype has ten or more counts. This chain links TRBV6-4 with TRBJ2-2; D is uncertain. CDR3 length: 13 residues. Per the germline V gene, CDR1 is MRHNA and CDR2 is SNTAGT. V was clipped by 2 bases and J by 6 bases, with 7 bases between them. CDR3 amino acids: CASSDGYAGELFF. The CDR3 bases are TGTGCCAGCAGTGACGGATATGCCGGGGAGCTGTTTTTT.

This clonotype was counted only a few times. The V and J genes are TRBV6-1 and TRBJ2-2; D gene uncertain. Trimming shortened V by 7 bases and J by 0 bases, and 24 bases separated the two germline ends. Looked up from germline, CDR1 is MNHNS and CDR2 is SASEGT. The CDR3 runs 19 residues. CDR3 protein: CASMRFVTVGTSNTGELFF. The CDR3 nucleotides read TGTGCCAGCATGCGATTCGTTACCGTTGGCACTTCGAACACCGGGGAGCTGTTTTTT.

This clonotype has only a few counts. CDR3 nucleotides: TGTGCCAGCAGCCCAGTGGGGGGACTAGCGGGGTACTACAATGAGCAGTTCTTC. Protein product: CASSPVGGLAGYYNEQFF. The genes are TRBV11-1 and TRBJ2-1, with 13 bases lining up with TRBD2. CDR1 is SGHAT, CDR2 FQDESV, per germline (reference sequence). The CDR3 extends over 18 amino acids. J gave up 3 bases and V 5 bases, and 10 bases lay outside the gene matches.

V gene TRBV6-2 or TRBV6-3 combines with J gene TRBJ2-6; 7 bases are shared with TRBD2. The CDR3 contains 20 residues. Germline V lookup: CDR1 MNHEY, CDR2 SVGEGT. Trimming cost V 2 bases and J 0 bases; bases outside gene matches: 13. The CDR3 protein is CASSYVRWLAEGSGANVLTF. Written as DNA, the CDR3 is TGTGCCAGCAGTTACGTTAGGTGGCTAGCGGAGGGCTCTGGGGCCAACGTCCTGACTTTC.

V gene TRBV10-2 combines with J gene TRBJ2-3; 8 bases line up with TRBD2. Trimming took 6 bases from V and 4 from J; bases not matched to a gene: 12. Germline values: CDR1 WSHSY, CDR2 SAAADI. The CDR3 runs to 16 residues. DNA for the CDR3: TGCGCCAGCAGCCTTACTCCGGGACTAGTCTCAGATACGCAGTATTTT. Translated, it gives CASSLTPGLVSDTQYF.

About this clonotype itself: A read error may explain this, as a much larger clone is one base away. The CDR3 coding sequence is TGTGCCAGCAGCTCGGGTGGGGGGAAGGAGCAGTTCTTC. It is translated as CASSSGGGKEQFF. This chain links TRBV5-6 with TRBJ2-1; possibly TRBD2 for D (6 bases). V lost 3 bases, J lost 10 bases, and 14 bases lay in between. Germline V CDR1 and CDR2: SGHDT, YYEEEE. The CDR3 consists of 13 residues.

This clonotype appeared a few times. V gene TRBV5-6 combines with J gene TRBJ2-1, with D uncertain. Trimming took 0 bases from V and 5 from J, leaving 15 bases between them. CDR1 is SGHDT, CDR2 YYEEEE, per germline. CDR3 length equals 16 residues. CDR3 in amino acids: CASSLVSGTRHNEQFF. The CDR3 DNA reads as TGTGCCAGCAGCTTGGTCTCGGGCACCCGGCACAATGAGCAGTTCTTC.

In this sample, this clonotype turned up a few times. The chain recombines TRBV20-1 with TRBJ2-1; a possible D gene is TRBD2 (6 bases). The germline V gene encodes CDR1 DFQATT and CDR2 SNEGSKA (reference sequence). V lost 6 bases and J lost 4, with 16 bases in between. There are 14 residues in the CDR3. The CDR3 here is CSALLGREYNEQFF. CDR3 DNA sequence: TGCAGTGCCCTCCTCGGACGGGAGTACAATGAGCAGTTCTTC.